This is a list of T cell receptor beta chains from one sample in a study of PD-L1 blockade in urothelial cancer. Generated by immunoSEQ multiplex PCR, the TCRdb table keeps only in-frame clones and is missing some. The profile shows fewer than 60,000 clones, around 80% of them singletons. Sequenced here: PBMCs, sampled around atezolizumab (anti-PD-L1) treatment. The source of these receptors is a man aged 65 to 85 with urothelial cancer. CDR3s include the opening cysteine and the closing phenylalanine or tryptophan. Fields, in order: J gene, clone size, V gene, D gene, CDR3 DNA, CDR3 protein. D genes are given only for firm matches. Expanded clones are given a class, and other clones once, few, many or no size at all.

j_call: TRBJ2-1; clone_size: NA; v_call: TRBV14; d_call: TRBD2; cdr3_nt: TGTGCCAGCAGCCCCACTAGCGGGAGGCTCGCCGAGCAGTTCTTC; cdr3_aa: CASSPTSGRLAEQFF
j_call: TRBJ2-3; clone_size: NA; v_call: TRBV18; d_call: TRBD1; cdr3_nt: TGTGCCAGCTCACCAATAGGGACAGGACACACAGATACGCAGTATTTT; cdr3_aa: CASSPIGTGHTDTQYF
j_call: TRBJ2-7; clone_size: NA; v_call: TRBV4-1; d_call: TRBD1; cdr3_nt: TGCGCCAGCAGCCAAGTTCGGGCAGGGGGCAACGAGCAGTACTTC; cdr3_aa: CASSQVRAGGNEQYF
j_call: TRBJ2-7; clone_size: NA; v_call: TRBV11-2; d_call: TRBD2; cdr3_nt: TGTGCCAGCAGCTTAGAGCGGACTAGCGGGGCCGAGCAGTACTTC; cdr3_aa: CASSLERTSGAEQYF
j_call: TRBJ2-5; clone_size: NA; v_call: TRBV4-1; d_call: NA; cdr3_nt: TGCGCCAGCAGCCTAGGGGCCGGGTACCAAGAGACCCAGTACTTC; cdr3_aa: CASSLGAGYQETQYF
j_call: TRBJ1-2; clone_size: NA; v_call: TRBV11-2; d_call: TRBD1; cdr3_nt: TGTGCCAGCAGCCCCCCTGGCGACAGGGCTTTGTATGGCTACACCTTC; cdr3_aa: CASSPPGDRALYGYTF
j_call: TRBJ1-1; clone_size: NA; v_call: TRBV5-1; d_call: TRBD1; cdr3_nt: TGCGCCAGCAGCCCAAACAGGGGGAACACTGAAGCTTTCTTT; cdr3_aa: CASSPNRGNTEAFF
j_call: TRBJ1-1; clone_size: NA; v_call: TRBV19; d_call: NA; cdr3_nt: TGTGCCAGTACCTCCGTGAGGAGACCGAACACTGAAGCTTTCTTT; cdr3_aa: CASTSVRRPNTEAFF
j_call: TRBJ1-2; clone_size: NA; v_call: TRBV28; d_call: TRBD1; cdr3_nt: TGTGCCAGCAGCCACACAGGGGGCAAGGGCTATGGCTACACCTTC; cdr3_aa: CASSHTGGKGYGYTF
j_call: TRBJ2-1; clone_size: NA; v_call: TRBV14; d_call: TRBD2; cdr3_nt: TGTGCCAGCAGCCATAGAGATCAGCGGGGCGACAATGAGCAGTTCTTC; cdr3_aa: CASSHRDQRGDNEQFF
j_call: TRBJ2-1; clone_size: once; v_call: TRBV29-1; d_call: TRBD2; cdr3_nt: TGCAGCGTTTTGAAGGCGGGAGGGCCGGTAAATGAGCAGTTCTTC; cdr3_aa: CSVLKAGGPVNEQFF
j_call: TRBJ2-7; clone_size: once; v_call: TRBV2; d_call: TRBD1; cdr3_nt: TGTGCCAGCCCTCAAGGGACAGGCTCCTACGAGCAGTACTTC; cdr3_aa: CASPQGTGSYEQYF
j_call: TRBJ1-5; clone_size: few; v_call: TRBV7-8; d_call: TRBD1; cdr3_nt: TGTGCCAGCAGCTTGCCAGGGGGTCAGCCCCAGCATTTT; cdr3_aa: CASSLPGGQPQHF
j_call: TRBJ1-4; clone_size: NA; v_call: TRBV4-1; d_call: TRBD1; cdr3_nt: TGCGCCAGCAGCCCCGGACAGGGGGGGAGAACTAATGAAAAACTGTTTTTT; cdr3_aa: CASSPGQGGRTNEKLFF